The entry below gives a single T cell receptor beta chain sequence along with its context. Its target is not known. Germline assignment: CDR1 SGHRS and CDR2 YFSETQ. This CDR3 is 13 amino acids long. An amount of 3500 ng of total RNA was used for each TCR library. The UMIs contained a 6-nucleotide sample barcode. They were added by template switching during cDNA synthesis. TCRdb re-called the 5' RACE reads and gives one entry per CDR3 protein, without DNA. Found here are about 160,000 distinct CDR3 sequences; the top ten clones hold approximately 2.5%. This entry comes from a study of monozygotic twins with inflammatory bowel disease. The study, taken as a whole, reports: Subtypes among T cells remained indistinguishable. Healthy co-twins showed greater TCRbeta diversity (inverse Simpson) than IBD patients.

The clonotype originates from a human donor with ulcerative colitis or Crohn's disease, or a healthy co-twin of an affected twin (not recorded which). Sequencing used blood. This rearrangement joins TRBV5-1 to TRBJ2-4. CDR3 loop: CASSLAARNMQYF.